Listed below are T cell receptor beta chains from one sample, sequenced in a study of CXCR3-negative and CXCR3-positive naive CD8 T cells. TCRdb reprocessed the 5' RACE reads and keeps a single row for each CDR3 protein, giving no DNA. The sample table includes around 140,000 distinct CDR3 sequences. Sequenced: naive CXCR3+ CD8+ T cells from blood. These receptors originate from a human donor in good health. Some clones in this sample may be carry-over from other donors' samples. The CDR3 runs from the conserved cysteine through the conserved F or W. Each record gives: V gene, J gene, CDR3 protein.

TRBV29-1	TRBJ1-1	CSVEERGAGSEAFF
TRBV28	TRBJ2-1	CASSLYPGAPANEQFF
TRBV28	TRBJ1-2	CASSRSRGVMNYGYTF
TRBV13	TRBJ1-6	CASSLGRWSLGSPLHF
TRBV7-3	TRBJ2-1	CASSPLAGSPPHNEQFF
TRBV28	TRBJ2-1	CASRPDLAGEGNEQFF
TRBV2	TRBJ1-4	CASVGSEKLFF
TRBV7-9	TRBJ2-5	CASSLRYQETQYF
TRBV7-9	TRBJ1-1	CASSSLGDRPNTEAFF
TRBV5-5	TRBJ1-2	CASSPGPYRDGFSYGYTF
TRBV6-2/TRBV6-3	TRBJ1-5	CASSYGGLGNQPQHF
TRBV6-5	TRBJ1-1	CASSRRDLRIEAFF